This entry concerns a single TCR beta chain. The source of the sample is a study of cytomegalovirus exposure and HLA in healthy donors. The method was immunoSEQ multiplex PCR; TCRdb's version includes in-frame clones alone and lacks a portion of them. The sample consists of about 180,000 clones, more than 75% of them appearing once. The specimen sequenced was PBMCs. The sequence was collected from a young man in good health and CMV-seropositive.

CDR3 bases: TGCGCCAGCAGCCAAGATTGGGCAGCTAATACCTACGAGCAGTACTTC. Its translation: CASSQDWAANTYEQYF. The chain recombines TRBV4-3 with TRBJ2-7; no firm D call. Germline V gene data show CDR1 as LGHNA and CDR2 as YSLEER. This CDR3 is built from 16 residues. V shed 0 bases and J shed 2 bases, with 14 bases lying between them.